The subject of this entry is one T cell receptor beta chain. These data originate in a study of blood T cell repertoires in COVID-19. Study as a whole: Samples came from the United States, Italy and Spain, spanning acute and convalescent COVID-19. From T cells, B-cell-depleted T cells, or PBMCs came the material, which was cDNA or gDNA.

Per the original data handling: Estimation of nucleated cell counts was performed using reference gene primer amplification. Measured with immunoSEQ multiplex PCR; TCRdb has only the in-frame clones, and not every one. V and J calls plus clone size are reproduced from that table; the DNA served to infer D and trimming. This sample carries 250,000 or so clones, 80% to 90% of them seen once, and the ten largest clones take roughly 5.8%. V dropped 3 bases and J dropped 6; count of bases not matched to a gene: 6. There are 15 residues in the CDR3. CDR1 and CDR2 from the germline V gene are LNHDA and SQIVND (reference sequence).

The source material was peripheral blood. The genes are TRBV19 and TRBJ2-2; 8 nucleotides agree with TRBD2. The TCR comes from a man in his sixties with acute or convalescent COVID-19. DNA for the CDR3: TGTGCCAGTAGTATGTACGGGAGGGCCTCCGGGGAGCTGTTTTTT. Translation gives CASSMYGRASGELFF.